Listed here are 3 T cell receptor beta chains from one sample, sequenced in a study of identical twins. TCRdb re-derived calls from the 5' RACE reads in MiXCR, one entry per CDR3 protein. The sample lists nearly 900,000 distinct CDR3 sequences, approximately 13% occurring once. The same data also contributed to another study, on yellow fever vaccine responses in identical twins.

Sequenced sample: PBMCs. These receptors were taken from a woman between 18 and 29 years old in good health.

This clonotype was counted at least ten times. The chain carries TRBV25-1 and TRBJ1-3; the D is unclear. Germline-derived CDR1 and CDR2 are MGHDK and SYGVNS. The V and J ends lost 6 bases and 2 bases respectively, with 14 bases between them. CDR3 length: 15 residues. The CDR3 protein is CASSREAAAGNTIYF. DNA for the CDR3: TGTGCCAGCAGCCGGGAGGCAGCGGCTGGAAACACCATATATTTT.

In this sample, this clonotype turned up a few times. The V and J genes are TRBV5-6 and TRBJ2-7; the D gene is possibly TRBD1 (6 bases). Germline CDR1 is SGHDT and CDR2 is YYEEEE. V lost 2 bases and J lost 3, with 12 bases in between. The CDR3 runs 14 residues. DNA for the CDR3: TGTGCCAGCAGCTTAGGACAGACCCGCTACGAGCAGTACGTC. It specifies CASSLGQTRYEQYV.

This chain connects TRBV12-3 or TRBV12-4 to TRBJ2-7; D is undetermined. Deletions cut 3 bases from V and 8 bases from J, with 11 bases between. The CDR3 is 12 amino acids. CDR3: CASSFVGIKQYF. CDR3 DNA: TGTGCCAGCAGTTTCGTGGGGATCAAGCAGTACTTC.